The present T cell receptor (beta chain) was sequenced within a study of cytomegalovirus exposure and HLA in healthy donors. Vbeta (60) and Jbeta (13) primers were used in the PCR. Using immunoSEQ multiplex PCR, the repertoire was profiled, and TCRdb retains in-frame clones only, with some absent. The sample lists around 90,000 clones, roughly 60% occurring once. Whole-study findings and limits: In a later analysis, TCR beta V- and J-gene trimming showed a link to a missense DCLRE1C variant. Evidence from a later analysis indicated that most CMV-associated TCR beta chains looked HLA-restricted. Serostatus for CMV was the only available immune exposure information. Sequencing likely produced, as an artifact, a cluster of highly shared sequence variants.

As for this clone: Its antigen is not known.

CDR1 is MNHEY and CDR2 is SVGAGI in the germline V gene. The CDR3 loop spans 15 amino acids. The V segment lost 7 bases and the J segment 2 bases; nucleotides outside the gene matches: 8. Sequencing input: PBMCs. This clonotype was sampled from a human donor in good health. The gene calls are TRBV6-5 and TRBJ2-1, with 7 bases matching TRBD2. The DNA for the CDR3 is TGTGCCAGCACTTTGACTAGCCCGACCTACAATGAGCAGTTCTTC. Residues: CASTLTSPTYNEQFF.